This T cell receptor beta chain was captured by sequencing in a study of OX40 agonist ivuxolimab in advanced cancers. The overall study: The group had a mean age of around 60 years, ranged from roughly 20 to 80, and was 82.7% male. Study outcomes and limitations: CD4+ and CD8+ blood T cells expanded clonally by week 6 at 0.1 to 3.0 mg/kg.

Germline V lookup: CDR1 LNHDA, CDR2 SQIVND (reference sequence). This CDR3 has 15 amino acids. The V gene lost 7 bases and the J gene lost 0 bases, with 15 bases spanning the gap. In regard to this clone: No antigen is known for it.

Libraries were prepared by immunoSEQ multiplex PCR; TCRdb keeps only in-frame clonotypes and omits some of them. The repertoire holds approximately 70,000 clones, with about 91% as singletons. This specimen was CD4+ or CD8+ T cells sorted from blood, taken in a trial of the OX40 agonist ivuxolimab. This TCR came from an adult with an advanced solid tumor such as melanoma, head and neck, liver or kidney cancer. The rearrangement joins TRBV19 to TRBJ1-1; D is unresolved. CDR3 sequence: CASMNTRRMNTEAFF. CDR3 DNA: TGTGCCAGTATGAACACCCGACGGATGAACACTGAAGCTTTCTTT. Combining the CDR3 with reference TRBV19 and TRBJ1-1 gives the whole variable domain DGGITQSPKYLFRKEGQNVTLSCEQNLNHDAMYWYRQDPGQGLRLIYYSQIVNDFQKGDIAEGYSVSREKKESFPLTVTSAQKNPTAFYLCASMNTRRMNTEAFFGQGTRLTVV.